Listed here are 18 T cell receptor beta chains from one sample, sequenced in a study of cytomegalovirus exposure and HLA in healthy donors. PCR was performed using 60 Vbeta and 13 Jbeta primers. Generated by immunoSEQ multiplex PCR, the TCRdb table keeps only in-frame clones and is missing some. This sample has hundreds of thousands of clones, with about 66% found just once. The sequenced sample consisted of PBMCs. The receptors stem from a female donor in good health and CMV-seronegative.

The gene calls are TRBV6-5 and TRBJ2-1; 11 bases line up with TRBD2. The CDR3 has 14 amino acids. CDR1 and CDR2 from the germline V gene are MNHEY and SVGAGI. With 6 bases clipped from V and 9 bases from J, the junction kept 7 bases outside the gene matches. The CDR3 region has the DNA TGTGCCAGCAGACTAATAGCGGGAGGGCTTGAGCAGTTCTTC. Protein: CASRLIAGGLEQFF.

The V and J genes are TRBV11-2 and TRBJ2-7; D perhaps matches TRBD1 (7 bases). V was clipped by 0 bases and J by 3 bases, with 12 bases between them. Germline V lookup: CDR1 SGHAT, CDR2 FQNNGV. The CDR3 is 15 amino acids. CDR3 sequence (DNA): TGTGCCAGCAGCTTAGATGTCCAGGGGGGCTACGAGCAGTACTTC. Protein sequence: CASSLDVQGGYEQYF.

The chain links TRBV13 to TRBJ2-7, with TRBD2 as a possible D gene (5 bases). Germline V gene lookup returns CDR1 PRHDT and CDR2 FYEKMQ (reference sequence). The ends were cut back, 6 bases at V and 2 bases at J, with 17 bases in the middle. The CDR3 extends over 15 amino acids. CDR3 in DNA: TGTGCCAGCAGTTCAACGGGAACCCTAACCTACGAGCAGTACTTC. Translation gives CASSSTGTLTYEQYF.

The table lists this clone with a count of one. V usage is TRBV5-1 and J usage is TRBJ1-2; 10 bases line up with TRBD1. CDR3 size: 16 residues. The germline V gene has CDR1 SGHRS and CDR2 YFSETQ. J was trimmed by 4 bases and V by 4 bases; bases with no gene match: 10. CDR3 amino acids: CASSPTSGTGVYGYTF. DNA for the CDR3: TGCGCCAGCAGCCCAACCTCCGGGACAGGGGTCTATGGCTACACCTTC.

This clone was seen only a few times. CDR3: CAWSPTRRQVSYNEQFF. CDR3 nucleotide sequence: TGTGCCTGGAGCCCAACCCGCCGACAGGTTAGTTACAATGAGCAGTTCTTC. The chain combines TRBV30 with TRBJ2-1, with TRBD1 as a possible D gene (6 bases). V was cut by 3 bases and J by 4 bases, with 22 bases left in between. This CDR3 is built from 17 residues. CDR1 and CDR2 from the germline V gene are GTSNPN and SVGIG (reference sequence).

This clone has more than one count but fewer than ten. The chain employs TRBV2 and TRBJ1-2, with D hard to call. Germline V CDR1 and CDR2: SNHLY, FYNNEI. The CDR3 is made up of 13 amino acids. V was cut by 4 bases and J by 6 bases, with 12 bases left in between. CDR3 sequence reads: CASSVWGADGYTF. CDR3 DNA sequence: TGTGCCAGCAGTGTATGGGGAGCCGATGGCTACACCTTC.

Here the CDR3 reads CASSIGKSNTGELFF. The CDR3 DNA reads as TGTGCCAGCAGCATCGGGAAATCGAACACCGGGGAGCTGTTTTTT. The chain combines TRBV6-1 with TRBJ2-2; tentatively, D is TRBD2 (5 bases). CDR1 and CDR2 (germline): MNHNS, SASEGT. This CDR3 has 15 residues. Trimming cost V 6 bases and J 0 bases, with 11 bases left between them.

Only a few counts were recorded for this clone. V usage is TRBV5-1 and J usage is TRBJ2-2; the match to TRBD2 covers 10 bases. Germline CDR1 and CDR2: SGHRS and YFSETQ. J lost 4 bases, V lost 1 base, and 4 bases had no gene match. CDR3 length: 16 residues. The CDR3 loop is CASSLTGLAVTGELFF. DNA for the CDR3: TGCGCCAGCAGCTTGACCGGACTAGCGGTCACCGGGGAGCTGTTTTTT.

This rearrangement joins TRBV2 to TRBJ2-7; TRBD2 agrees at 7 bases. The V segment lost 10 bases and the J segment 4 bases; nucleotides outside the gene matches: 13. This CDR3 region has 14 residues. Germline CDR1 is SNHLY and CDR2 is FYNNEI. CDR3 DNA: TGTGCCACCTCCGTTGGACTAGTGATGTACGAGCAGTACTTC. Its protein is CATSVGLVMYEQYF.

CDR3 nucleotides: TGTGCCAGCAGTTACTCGACGGGAGAGAGGCAGTTCTTC. It translates to CASSYSTGERQFF. The chain uses TRBV6-6 and TRBJ2-1, with D perhaps matching TRBD2 (6 bases). The V and J ends lost 0 bases and 12 bases respectively, with 12 bases between them. The CDR3 length is 13 residues. Germline CDR1 is MNHNY and CDR2 is SVGAGI (reference sequence).

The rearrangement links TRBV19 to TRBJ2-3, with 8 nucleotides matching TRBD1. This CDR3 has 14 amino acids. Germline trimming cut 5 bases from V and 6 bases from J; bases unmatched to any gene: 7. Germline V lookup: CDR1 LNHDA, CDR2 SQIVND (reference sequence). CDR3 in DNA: TGTGCCAGTAGTTCCCAGGGGGCAAGGGATACGCAGTATTTT. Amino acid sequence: CASSSQGARDTQYF.

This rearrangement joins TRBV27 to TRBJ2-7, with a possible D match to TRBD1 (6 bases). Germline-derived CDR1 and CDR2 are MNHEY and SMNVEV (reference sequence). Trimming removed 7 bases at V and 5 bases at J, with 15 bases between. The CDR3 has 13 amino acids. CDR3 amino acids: CASKKPGQNEQYF. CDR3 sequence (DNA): TGTGCCAGCAAAAAACCGGGACAAAACGAGCAGTACTTC.

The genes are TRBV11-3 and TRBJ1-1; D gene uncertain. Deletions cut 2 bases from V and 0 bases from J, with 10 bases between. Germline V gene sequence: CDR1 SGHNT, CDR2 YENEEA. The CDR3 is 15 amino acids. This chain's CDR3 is CASSLFGEMNTEAFF. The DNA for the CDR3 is TGTGCCAGCAGCTTATTCGGAGAGATGAACACTGAAGCTTTCTTT.

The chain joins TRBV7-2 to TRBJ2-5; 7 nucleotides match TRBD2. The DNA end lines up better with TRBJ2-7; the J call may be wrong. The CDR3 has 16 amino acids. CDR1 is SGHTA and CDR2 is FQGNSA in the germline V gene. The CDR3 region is CASSLSSGRVPYEQYF. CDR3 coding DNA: TGTGCCAGCAGCTTATCGAGTGGGAGGGTCCCCTACGAGCAGTACTTC.

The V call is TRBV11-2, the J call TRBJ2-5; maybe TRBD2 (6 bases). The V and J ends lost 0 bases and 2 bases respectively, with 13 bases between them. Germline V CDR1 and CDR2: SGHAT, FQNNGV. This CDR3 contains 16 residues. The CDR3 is CASSLEFGGTQETQYF. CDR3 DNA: TGTGCCAGCAGCTTAGAGTTCGGCGGGACTCAAGAGACCCAGTACTTC.

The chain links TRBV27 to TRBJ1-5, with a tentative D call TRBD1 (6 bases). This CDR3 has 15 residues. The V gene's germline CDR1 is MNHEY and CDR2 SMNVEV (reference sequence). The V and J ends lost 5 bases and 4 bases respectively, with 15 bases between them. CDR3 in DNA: TGTGCCAGCAGTCCCCAAACAGGGAAGAATCAGCCCCAGCATTTT. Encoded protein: CASSPQTGKNQPQHF.

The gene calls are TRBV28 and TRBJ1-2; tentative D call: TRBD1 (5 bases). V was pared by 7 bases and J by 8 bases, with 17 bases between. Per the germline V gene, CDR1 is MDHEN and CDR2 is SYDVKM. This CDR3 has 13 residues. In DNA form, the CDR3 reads TGTGCCAGCATGGCGGGGCAGGCAAGGGGCTACACCTTC. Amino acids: CASMAGQARGYTF.

The CDR3 region is CATTGGVDDNEQFF. As DNA, the CDR3 is TGTGCCACCACGGGCGGGGTAGATGACAATGAGCAGTTCTTC. The rearrangement uses TRBV14 and TRBJ2-1; possible D gene TRBD2, 6 bases. The CDR3 extends over 14 amino acids. V shed 10 bases and J shed 5 bases, with 18 bases lying between them. Germline values: CDR1 SGHDN, CDR2 FVKESK.